Described below is a single TCR beta chain sequence and its context. Its target is not known. CDR3 size: 14 residues. From germline, CDR1 is SGHRS and CDR2 YFSETQ. With 2 bases removed from V and 6 bases from J, the gap between germline ends came to 12 bases. Splitting the CD4+ cells yielded a CD45RA+ naive subset and a CD45RA-negative memory subset. This specimen belongs to a study of shared clonotypes between healthy human individuals. Across the whole study: The study enrolled a couple of women and three men aged 18 to 49.

Per the original data handling: Junction-only sequences produced by ImmunoSEQ had no quality scores, so filtering differed. TCRdb's copy holds only in-frame clones and misses some; the assay was immunoSEQ multiplex PCR. Clonal size and the V and J genes are those of that table, whereas D and trimming came from the DNA. The data contain about 710,000 clones, just under 75% of them singletons. Overall study results and limits: Naive subsets, compared against memory subsets, generally had larger estimated richness values.

The source material was memory CD4+ T cells sorted from blood. Stated subset: CD45RA-negative fraction. This receptor was obtained from a woman younger than 45 in good health. The chain is built from TRBV5-1 and TRBJ2-4; D is unresolved. This CDR3 reads CASSFGTEGNIQYF. The DNA of the CDR3 is TGCGCCAGCAGCTTCGGTACAGAAGGAAACATTCAGTACTTC.